Listed here are 7 T cell receptor beta chains from one sample, sequenced in a study of immune characterization of retroperitoneal liposarcoma (dated by TCRdb to between 2017 and 2020). The library came from PCR. Sequencing was performed on a NextSeq 500. TCRdb applied fastp at Q25 and MiXCR to the public reads, then kept only in-frame beta chains. Rows are unified per CDR3 protein, each entry keeping the most common DNA and genes. Recorded for this sample are some 7,900 distinct CDR3 sequences; around 40% of them occurred a single time. Jointly, the top ten make up about 10% of the sample. Sample: tumor tissue. The source is a male donor with retroperitoneal liposarcoma.

The chain uses TRBV6-5 and TRBJ2-7; 9 positions agree with TRBD1. The V and J ends lost 5 bases and 5 bases, in that order; junction bases with no gene match: 19. Germline values: CDR1 MNHEY, CDR2 SVGAGI. The CDR3 has 18 residues. CDR3 DNA sequence: TGTGCCAGCAGTCCCCGGGACAGGGCAGCAAACCTCAGCGACGAGCAGTACTTC. Its protein product is CASSPRDRAANLSDEQYF.

On this clonotype: Just one base apart from a much larger clone, this may be a read error. This sequence joins TRBV6-6 and TRBJ2-1, with TRBD2 matching over 14 bases. The end of the DNA is better explained by TRBJ2-7, so the J call may be wrong. Germline V lookup: CDR1 MNHNY, CDR2 SVGAGI (reference sequence). The CDR3 is 16 amino acids. CDR3 coding DNA: TGTGCCAGCAGTTACTCGGGACTAGCGGGAGAGTTTGAGCAGTACTTC. This translates into CASSYSGLAGEFEQYF.

This chain joins TRBV6-8 and TRBJ2-4; D is possibly TRBD1 or TRBD2 (6 bases each). CDR1 is MNHGY, CDR2 SAAAGT, per germline. The CDR3 is made up of 15 amino acids. V was trimmed by 6 bases and J by 4 bases, leaving 16 bases between them. The CDR3 loop reads CASSDLEGGKNIQYF. DNA of the CDR3: TGTGCCAGCAGCGACCTTGAGGGGGGAAAAAACATTCAGTACTTC.

The rearrangement uses TRBV7-2 and TRBJ2-5, with D uncertain. Judging by the DNA end, TRBJ2-1 fits better; the J call may be wrong. Germline loops: CDR1 SGHTA, CDR2 FQGNSA. There are 12 residues in the CDR3. The CDR3 region is CASSLGAETQFF. CDR3 nucleotides: TGTGCCAGCAGCTTAGGAGCAGAGACCCAGTTCTTC.

In this sample, this clonotype is medium-sized (0.01 to 0.1%). DNA of the CDR3: TGTGCCAGCAAAGGGACCATCTCCTACAATGAGCAGTTCTTC. It is translated as CASKGTISYNEQFF. The chain carries TRBV6-1 and TRBJ2-1, with D possibly called TRBD1 or TRBD2 (5 bases each). Germline lookup yields CDR1 MNHNS and CDR2 SASEGT. This CDR3 spans 14 amino acids. V was shortened by 7 bases and J by 0 bases, with 10 bases between the two germline ends.

The CDR3 region has the DNA TGTGCCAGCAGCTCGATGGACAGGGCCCAAGACGAGCAGTACTTC. Translation gives CASSSMDRAQDEQYF. The chain carries TRBV7-2 and TRBJ2-3, with 8 bases fitting TRBD1. Matching the DNA end better, TRBJ2-7 makes the J call doubtful. Germline V CDR1 and CDR2: SGHTA, FQGNSA. The length of the CDR3 is 15 residues.

The J gene is TRBJ2-3, the V gene TRBV7-2; D is perhaps TRBD2 (6 bases). The CDR3 is 17 residues long. The V end was cut by 1 base, the J end by 3 bases, with 17 bases between. Germline V gene data show CDR1 as SGHTA and CDR2 as FQGNSA. The CDR3: CASSLDASGPGTDTQYF. The CDR3 DNA follows: TGTGCCAGCAGCTTAGATGCAAGCGGGCCAGGAACAGATACGCAGTATTTT.